The 14 T cell receptor beta chains given below trace back to one sample, sequenced in a study of T cell repertoires in aging, cancer and after chemotherapy. The template was genomic DNA from peripheral blood, not RNA. TRB rearrangements spanning V, D and J were amplified using mixed TRB-A/B primers. TCRdb passed the multiplex PCR reads through MiXCR, listing each CDR3 protein once. The profile shows about 2,000 distinct CDR3 sequences, roughly 20% of them singletons. The material sequenced was blood. These receptors all come from a human donor with a solid tumor.

The chain employs TRBV4-3 and TRBJ2-1; unclear D gene. Per germline, CDR1 LGHNA and CDR2 YSLEER. The CDR3 runs to 13 residues. Trimming removed 4 bases from V and 5 bases from J, with 9 bases in between. The CDR3 region is CASSPRYDNEQFF. The CDR3 nucleotides read TGCGCCAGCAGCCCTAGATATGACAATGAGCAGTTCTTC.

The CDR3, as DNA: TGTGCCAGCAGTCGACGGACCAAAGAGACCCAGTACTTC. Translating it yields CASSRRTKETQYF. The chain carries TRBV7-2 and TRBJ2-5; D is unclear. The germline V gene encodes CDR1 SGHTA and CDR2 FQGNSA. The V and J ends lost 6 bases and 3 bases respectively, with 11 bases between them. The CDR3 totals 13 residues.

By sample share, this clonotype is large. V gene TRBV29-1 combines with J gene TRBJ2-3; possible D gene TRBD2, 5 bases. Deletions cut 5 bases from V and 1 base from J, with 10 bases between. Germline CDR1 SQVTM, CDR2 ANQGSEA. This CDR3 spans 13 amino acids. The CDR3 protein is CSVFVGGTDTQYF. CDR3 nucleotide sequence: TGCAGCGTTTTTGTGGGAGGCACAGATACGCAGTATTTT.

This rearrangement joins TRBV7-3 to TRBJ1-1; a weak D match, TRBD1 (5 bases). This CDR3 is 14 amino acids long. The germline V gene has CDR1 SGHTA and CDR2 FQGTGA. Trimming removed 0 bases at V and 4 bases at J, with 9 bases between. CDR3 sequence reads: CASSLTVGGTEAFF. The CDR3 DNA reads TGTGCCAGCAGCTTAACAGTGGGGGGCACTGAAGCTTTCTTT.

The J gene is TRBJ2-1, the V gene TRBV7-9, with a tentative D call TRBD2 (6 bases). V was clipped by 4 bases and J by 0 bases, with 28 bases between them. Germline-derived CDR1 and CDR2 are SEHNR and FQNEAQ (reference sequence). The CDR3 extends over 21 amino acids. This CDR3 reads CASSSTHKDISGMSSYNEQFF. The DNA of the CDR3 is TGTGCCAGCAGCTCCACCCACAAAGATATTAGCGGAATGAGCTCCTACAATGAGCAGTTCTTC.

This clonotype is medium-sized. V gene TRBV5-4 combines with J gene TRBJ1-3; no firm D call. The ends were cut back, 0 bases at V and 2 bases at J, with 6 bases in the middle. The V gene's germline CDR1 is SGHNT and CDR2 YYREEE (reference sequence). The length of the CDR3 is 14 residues. DNA for the CDR3: TGTGCCAGCAGCTTGGCTGAAGCTGGAAACACCATATATTTT. Translation gives CASSLAEAGNTIYF.

There are a few counts of this clonotype. V gene TRBV28 combines with J gene TRBJ2-1; 7 nucleotides line up with TRBD1. The germline V gene has CDR1 MDHEN and CDR2 SYDVKM. V lost 10 bases to trimming and J lost 8 bases; unmatched junction nucleotides: 14. The CDR3 has 14 residues. The CDR3 DNA reads TGTGCCACCTTGACAGGGACAGCTTCTGATGAGCAGTTCTTC. This codes for CATLTGTASDEQFF.

The chain couples TRBV6-1 to TRBJ1-6; D is uncertain. Looked up from germline, CDR1 is MNHNS and CDR2 is SASEGT. V dropped 8 bases and J dropped 9 bases, with 8 bases sitting between them. The length of the CDR3 is 11 residues. The CDR3 DNA follows: TGTGCCAGCTCCGGGCTTTCACCCCTCCACTTT. As protein: CASSGLSPLHF.

The chain uses TRBV18 and TRBJ2-1; 7 nucleotides line up with TRBD1. The junction had 2 bases not matched to a gene; V was cut back by 0 bases and J by 3 bases. Germline assignment: CDR1 KGHSH and CDR2 LQKENI. The CDR3 length is 15 residues. The chain's CDR3 is CASSPPGQNYNEQFF. CDR3 DNA: TGTGCCAGCTCACCACCGGGACAGAACTACAATGAGCAGTTCTTC.

In this sample, this clonotype turned up a few times. The V call is TRBV20-1, the J call TRBJ1-1; the D gene is possibly TRBD1 (5 bases). This CDR3 region has 14 residues. Germline V lookup: CDR1 DFQATT, CDR2 SNEGSKA (reference sequence). The V and J ends lost 0 bases and 3 bases respectively, with 11 bases between them. CDR3 amino acids: CSARDQGSHTEAFF. CDR3 DNA: TGCAGTGCTAGAGATCAGGGCTCGCACACTGAAGCTTTCTTT.

This clonotype turned up a few times. J is TRBJ2-2 and V is TRBV30; D possibly corresponds to TRBD2 (5 bases). V was trimmed by 0 bases and J by 7 bases, leaving 9 bases between them. The length of the CDR3 is 13 residues. The V gene's germline CDR1 is GTSNPN and CDR2 SVGIG (reference sequence). CDR3 residues: CAWSVRGFGELFF. CDR3 in DNA: TGTGCCTGGAGTGTACGGGGTTTCGGGGAGCTGTTTTTT.

The J gene is TRBJ2-7, the V gene TRBV14; D ambiguous. V dropped 2 bases and J dropped 3 bases, with 8 bases sitting between them. The CDR3 spans 13 residues. Germline V gene sequence: CDR1 SGHDN, CDR2 FVKESK. The CDR3 region is CASSQMLGYEQYF. CDR3 sequence (DNA): TGTGCCAGCAGCCAAATGTTGGGCTACGAGCAGTACTTC. The whole variable domain, filled in from reference TRBV14 and TRBJ2-7, reads EAGVTQFPSHSVIEKGQTVTLRCDPISGHDNLYWYRRVMGKEIKFLLHFVKESKQDESGMPNNRFLAERTGGTYSTLKVQPAELEDSGVYFCASSQMLGYEQYFGPGTRLTVT.

The rearrangement joins TRBV28 to TRBJ1-5; 10 nucleotides align to TRBD1. CDR1 and CDR2 from the germline V gene are MDHEN and SYDVKM. The CDR3 contains 18 residues. Trimming cost V 2 bases and J 6 bases; bases outside gene matches: 13. CDR3 residues: CASSLRGDRGRIGQPQHF. In DNA form, the CDR3 reads TGTGCCAGCAGTTTAAGGGGTGACAGGGGGCGAATAGGTCAGCCCCAGCATTTT.

The chain recombines TRBV18 with TRBJ1-2; the D is unclear. The V gene lost 6 bases and the J gene lost 6 bases, with 17 bases spanning the gap. Looked up from germline, CDR1 is KGHSH and CDR2 is LQKENI. This CDR3 has 14 residues. In nucleotides, the CDR3 is TGTGCCAGCTCCTCGGTCGAAGAAACCAATGGCTACACCTTC. It codes for CASSSVEETNGYTF.